Below, 23 T cell receptor beta chains from the same sample are listed, as sequenced in a study of cytomegalovirus exposure and HLA in healthy donors. The primer mix had 60 Vbeta and 13 Jbeta primers. Profiling relied on immunoSEQ multiplex PCR, and the TCRdb table lists in-frame clones only, not all of them. This repertoire shows around 180,000 clones, less than 85% found once; its top ten account for around 5.7%. Sequenced material: PBMCs. The origin of the receptors is a man aged 35-49 years in good health and CMV-seronegative.

The rearrangement links TRBV2 to TRBJ2-2, with a possible D match to TRBD2 (5 bases). The CDR3 is 13 residues long. Germline CDR1 reads SNHLY; CDR2 reads FYNNEI. Trimming took 6 bases from V and 4 from J, leaving 9 bases between them. CDR3 nucleotide sequence: TGTGCCAGCAGGTGGAGGAGCACCGGGGAGCTGTTTTTT. Its protein product is CASRWRSTGELFF.

This chain joins TRBV19 and TRBJ1-4, with 8 nucleotides matching TRBD1. This CDR3 contains 15 residues. J lost 8 bases, V lost 8 bases, and 13 bases had no gene match. Germline-derived CDR1 and CDR2 are LNHDA and SQIVND (reference sequence). The CDR3 loop is CASVREDRGKEKLFF. The CDR3 DNA is TGTGCCAGTGTCCGGGAAGACAGGGGAAAGGAAAAACTGTTTTTT.

This clone was found a few times. The chain has TRBV9 and TRBJ2-1, with TRBD1 matching 7 bases. The V gene end was trimmed by 4 bases and the J gene end by 5 bases; junction bases not matched to a gene: 6. The CDR3 is 14 amino acids. Germline values: CDR1 SGDLS, CDR2 YYNGEE. CDR3 sequence: CASSWGQSDNEQFF. Written as DNA, the CDR3 is TGTGCCAGCAGCTGGGGACAGTCCGACAATGAGCAGTTCTTC.

This clone was detected once. This chain uses TRBV4-3 with TRBJ1-1; D possibly corresponds to TRBD1 (5 bases). Trimming stripped 4 bases from V and 0 bases from J, with 9 bases between. Germline V lookup: CDR1 LGHNA, CDR2 YSLEER. The CDR3 length is 14 residues. CDR3 protein: CASSLGHMNTEAFF. CDR3 sequence (DNA): TGCGCCAGCAGCCTCGGACACATGAACACTGAAGCTTTCTTT.

The chain uses TRBV25-1 and TRBJ1-4; tentatively, D is TRBD1 (5 bases). Germline V gene data show CDR1 as MGHDK and CDR2 as SYGVNS. CDR3 size: 17 residues. Trimming shortened V by 5 bases and J by 8 bases, and 24 bases separated the two germline ends. The CDR3 region is CASSSLMGQGGIEKLFF. The CDR3 region has the DNA TGTGCCAGCAGTTCACTAATGGGGCAGGGCGGAATAGAAAAACTGTTTTTT.

This clone was recorded once. The chain couples TRBV6-5 to TRBJ1-3; 7 bases align to TRBD1. The trim removed 10 bases at V and 2 bases at J, leaving 8 bases unmatched. Germline V gene data show CDR1 as MNHEY and CDR2 as SVGAGI. The CDR3 sequence is 14 residues long. The CDR3 sequence is CATTPGQPGNTIYF. The CDR3 DNA reads as TGTGCCACCACACCGGGACAGCCTGGAAACACCATATATTTT.

This chain joins TRBV19 and TRBJ2-1; 8 nucleotides align to TRBD1. Germline V lookup: CDR1 LNHDA, CDR2 SQIVND (reference sequence). This CDR3 has 15 amino acids. The V segment lost 5 bases and the J segment 9 bases; nucleotides outside the gene matches: 12. CDR3 nucleotides: TGTGCCAGTAGTCCCCGGCAGGGGGCGATAGGTGAGCAGTTCTTC. This encodes CASSPRQGAIGEQFF.

The chain uses TRBV7-6 and TRBJ2-7; 10 nucleotides match TRBD2. The trim removed 5 bases at V and 6 bases at J, leaving 4 bases unmatched. CDR3 size: 13 residues. CDR1 and CDR2 (germline): SGHVS, FNYEAQ. The CDR3 DNA reads as TGTGCCAGCAGCCGAACTAGCGGGGCCGAGCAGTACTTC. It yields the protein CASSRTSGAEQYF.

The J gene is TRBJ2-7, the V gene TRBV25-1; 7 nucleotides match TRBD1. The germline CDR1 and CDR2 sequences are MGHDK and SYGVNS. CDR3 size: 12 residues. With V trimmed by 8 bases and J by 3 bases, 4 bases remained unmatched. CDR3 amino acids: CASATGNYEQYF. CDR3 DNA: TGTGCCAGCGCGACAGGGAACTACGAGCAGTACTTC.

The chain carries TRBV6-5 and TRBJ1-4; 9 bases align to TRBD1. The V segment lost 2 bases and the J segment 7 bases; nucleotides outside the gene matches: 8. The CDR3 totals 16 residues. Germline-derived CDR1 and CDR2 are MNHEY and SVGAGI. The CDR3 sequence is CASSYRTGDGGEKLFF. CDR3 bases: TGTGCCAGCAGTTACCGGACAGGGGACGGGGGTGAAAAACTGTTTTTT.

The chain combines TRBV6-5 with TRBJ1-5; 10 nucleotides match TRBD1. V trimming: 7 bases; J trimming: 3 bases; junction bases outside the gene matches: 6. This CDR3 comprises 15 residues. Germline CDR1 reads MNHEY; CDR2 reads SVGAGI. DNA for the CDR3: TGTGCCAGCAACCCGACAGGGGGCTTCAATCAGCCCCAGCATTTT. Its protein is CASNPTGGFNQPQHF.

This clone has only a few counts. The J gene is TRBJ2-1, the V gene TRBV5-1; TRBD2 matches 10 bases. V gave up 0 bases and J gave up 4 bases; unmatched junction bases: 4. The CDR3 length is 16 residues. CDR1 and CDR2 (germline): SGHRS, YFSETQ. Written as DNA, the CDR3 is TGCGCCAGCAGCTTGGGAGGACTAGCGGATTACAATGAGCAGTTCTTC. Amino acids: CASSLGGLADYNEQFF.

In this sample, this clone turned up once. J is TRBJ2-5 and V is TRBV5-6; the match to TRBD1 covers 8 bases. This CDR3 is 14 amino acids long. Germline V gene data show CDR1 as SGHDT and CDR2 as YYEEEE. Trimming removed 0 bases from V and 5 bases from J; junction bases left unmatched: 3. The CDR3 sequence is CASSLGQGLETQYF. Here the CDR3 DNA reads TGTGCCAGCAGCTTGGGACAGGGGTTGGAGACCCAGTACTTC.

The chain joins TRBV11-3 to TRBJ1-3; TRBD1 matches at 8 bases. The length of the CDR3 is 14 residues. The V and J ends lost 5 bases and 2 bases, in that order; junction bases with no gene match: 2. Per the germline V gene, CDR1 is SGHNT and CDR2 is YENEEA. CDR3 protein: CASSPTGAGNTIYF. CDR3 DNA sequence: TGTGCCAGCAGCCCGACAGGGGCTGGAAACACCATATATTTT. Looking up the rest from reference TRBV11-3 and TRBJ1-3 gives the full variable domain: EAGVVQSPRYKIIEKKQPVAFWCNPISGHNTLYWYLQNLGQGPELLIRYENEEAVDDSQLPKDRFSAERLKGVDSTLKIQPAELGDSAVYLCASSPTGAGNTIYFGEGSWLTVV.

The gene calls are TRBV5-1 and TRBJ2-7, with a weak D call TRBD2 (5 bases). The CDR3 length is 14 residues. Germline values: CDR1 SGHRS, CDR2 YFSETQ. V lost 4 bases, J lost 1 base, and 12 bases lay in between. The CDR3 loop is CASSITGLSYEQYF. As DNA, the CDR3 is TGCGCCAGCAGCATAACCGGACTGTCCTACGAGCAGTACTTC.

The rearrangement uses TRBV5-1 and TRBJ2-7; TRBD2 matches at 12 bases. V was pared by 1 base and J by 0 bases, with 5 bases of the junction left unmatched. This CDR3 contains 17 residues. Germline-derived CDR1 and CDR2 are SGHRS and YFSETQ. As DNA, the CDR3 is TGCGCCAGCAGCTTGATAACTAGCGGGGGGACCTCCTACGAGCAGTACTTC. Translated, it gives CASSLITSGGTSYEQYF.

The V and J genes are TRBV19 and TRBJ2-1; 8 bases fit TRBD2. This CDR3 is built from 13 residues. The V and J ends lost 11 bases and 5 bases, in that order; junction bases with no gene match: 8. CDR1 is LNHDA, CDR2 SQIVND, per germline (reference sequence). The CDR3 reads CASRGGGDNEQFF. CDR3 nucleotide sequence: TGTGCCTCCCGGGGGGGAGGGGACAATGAGCAGTTCTTC.

The V gene is TRBV4-1, the J gene TRBJ2-7; a weak D match, TRBD1 (5 bases). Germline loops: CDR1 MGHRA, CDR2 YSYEKL. Trimming cost V 0 bases and J 2 bases, with 8 bases left between them. The CDR3 sequence is 14 residues long. CDR3 in amino acids: CASSQDPGPYEQYF. CDR3 nucleotides: TGCGCCAGCAGCCAAGATCCAGGGCCCTACGAGCAGTACTTC.

The chain is built from TRBV5-1 and TRBJ1-2, with 8 bases identical to TRBD1. The V gene's germline CDR1 is SGHRS and CDR2 YFSETQ. The length of the CDR3 is 13 residues. V gave up 6 bases and J gave up 8 bases; unmatched junction bases: 9. The CDR3, as DNA: TGCGCCAGCACCCCGGACAGGGCGTCCGGCTACACCTTC. It codes for CASTPDRASGYTF.

The chain links TRBV7-9 to TRBJ2-1; tentative D call: TRBD2 (5 bases). This CDR3 is built from 14 residues. Germline CDR1 reads SEHNR; CDR2 reads FQNEAQ (reference sequence). The V end was cut by 1 base, the J end by 6 bases, with 10 bases between. The CDR3 region is CASSLVARGNEQFF. In DNA form, the CDR3 reads TGTGCCAGCAGCTTAGTCGCACGGGGCAATGAGCAGTTCTTC. Drawing the rest from reference TRBV7-9 and TRBJ2-1, the complete variable domain is DTGVSQNPRHKITKRGQNVTFRCDPISEHNRLYWYRQTLGQGPEFLTYFQNEAQLEKSRLLSDRFSAERPKGSFSTLEIQRTEQGDSAMYLCASSLVARGNEQFFGPGTRLTVL.

This clone turned up a few times. V is TRBV7-2 and J is TRBJ2-1; D might be TRBD2 (6 bases). Trimming took off 0 bases at V and 2 bases at J, with 8 bases between the two ends. Germline V gene sequence: CDR1 SGHTA, CDR2 FQGNSA. The CDR3 extends over 15 amino acids. CDR3 coding DNA: TGTGCCAGCAGCTTAGCGGGCGGGACCTACAATGAGCAGTTCTTC. The encoded protein is CASSLAGGTYNEQFF.

J is TRBJ2-5 and V is TRBV7-2, with D possibly matching TRBD1 (5 bases). The CDR3 has 14 residues. Per the germline V gene, CDR1 is SGHTA and CDR2 is FQGNSA. Trimming took off 1 base at V and 4 bases at J, with 10 bases between the two ends. The CDR3 DNA follows: TGTGCCAGCAGCTTAGAGTGGGGCCGAGAGACCCAGTACTTC. It is translated as CASSLEWGRETQYF.

This chain uses TRBV11-2 with TRBJ2-5; perhaps TRBD2 as D (5 bases). Per the germline V gene, CDR1 is SGHAT and CDR2 is FQNNGV. V gave up 5 bases and J gave up 2 bases, with 12 bases separating them. The CDR3 is made up of 14 amino acids. In DNA, the CDR3 is TGTGCCAGCAGCCCAGGACTCAGACAAGAGACCCAGTACTTC. Amino acids: CASSPGLRQETQYF.